The TCR beta chain described here comes from a study of long-term antiretroviral therapy in people with HIV. Run at survey level, the immunoSEQ assay was version v3.0. The assay was immunoSEQ multiplex PCR, and TCRdb's table has in-frame clones only and misses some. The sample shows around 21,000 clones, less than 90% of them seen only once. The CDR3 consists of 17 residues. Germline CDR1 and CDR2: LGHNA and YSLEER. V was shortened by 0 bases and J by 6 bases, with 17 bases between the two germline ends. This TCR was sampled from a woman between 50 and 59 years old with HIV. This sample comprised unsorted PBMCs, obtained 1.9 years after starting antiretroviral therapy. V is TRBV4-3 and J is TRBJ1-4; D not resolved. The CDR3 region is CASSQDWYGRTHEKLFF. The CDR3 nucleotides read TGCGCCAGCAGCCAAGATTGGTACGGTAGGACTCATGAAAAACTGTTTTTT.